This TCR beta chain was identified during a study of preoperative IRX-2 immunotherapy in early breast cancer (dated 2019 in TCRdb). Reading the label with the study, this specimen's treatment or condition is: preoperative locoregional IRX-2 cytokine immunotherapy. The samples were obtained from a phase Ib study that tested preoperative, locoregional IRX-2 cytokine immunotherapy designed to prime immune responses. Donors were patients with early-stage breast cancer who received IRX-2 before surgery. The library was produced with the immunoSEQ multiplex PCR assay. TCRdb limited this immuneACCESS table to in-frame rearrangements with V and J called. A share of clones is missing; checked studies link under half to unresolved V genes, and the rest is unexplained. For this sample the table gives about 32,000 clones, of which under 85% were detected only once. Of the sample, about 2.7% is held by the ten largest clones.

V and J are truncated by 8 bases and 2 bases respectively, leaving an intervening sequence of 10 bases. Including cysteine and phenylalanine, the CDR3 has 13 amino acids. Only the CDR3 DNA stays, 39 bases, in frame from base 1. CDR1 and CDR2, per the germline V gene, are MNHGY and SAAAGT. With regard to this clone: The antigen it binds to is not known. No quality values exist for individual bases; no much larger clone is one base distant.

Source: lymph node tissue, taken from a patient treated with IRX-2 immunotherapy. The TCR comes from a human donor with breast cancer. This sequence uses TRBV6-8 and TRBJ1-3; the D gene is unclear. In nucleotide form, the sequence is TGTGCCAGCGGGAAATCGGCTGGAAACACCATATATTTT. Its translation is CASGKSAGNTIYF.